The 17 T cell receptor beta chains below come from one sample, sequenced in a study of T cells in women clearing cervical HPV infection. Sequencing was performed with immunoSEQ multiplex PCR; in TCRdb, only in-frame clones are kept and a portion is missing. The sample holds approximately 30,000 clones. The specimen was blood buffy coat. These receptors were taken from a woman between 18 and 70 years old with a cervical HPV16 infection that either progressed to CIN3+ or cleared (not recorded which).

The sequenced CDR3 bases are TGTGCCACTACAGGGTCCGCAGGGGAG. This sequence encodes CATTGSAGE. The CDR3 in its entirety is CATTGSAGELFF. The genes are TRBV19 and TRBJ2-2; a possible D gene is TRBD1 (6 bases). The sequenced fragment ends 3 residues before the CDR3 boundary, so the rest is inferred from the germline J gene. CDR1 LNHDA and CDR2 SQIVND come from the germline V gene (reference sequence). V lost 10 bases, J lost 8 bases, and 14 bases lay in between. CDR3 size: 12 residues.

With respect to this clone: The sequence runs out 3 residues before the end of the CDR3; the remainder is reconstructed from the germline J gene. The chain couples TRBV29-1 to TRBJ1-2, with no clear D. Germline V lookup: CDR1 SQVTM, CDR2 ANQGSEA. The ends were cut back, 3 bases at V and 4 bases at J, with 6 bases in the middle. This CDR3 spans 11 amino acids. Partial CDR3 DNA: TGCAGCGTTGAGGGCAGCTATGGC. This translates into CSVEGSYG. The whole CDR3 region reads CSVEGSYGYTF.

Remarks on this clone: The CDR3 is cut off 3 residues early in the read; its end comes from the germline J gene. The rearrangement links TRBV11-3 to TRBJ2-7; D gene unclear. V lost 5 bases and J lost 0, with 11 bases in between. The CDR3 is 14 residues long. Germline V gives CDR1 SGHNT, CDR2 YENEEA. CDR3 DNA, as far as it was read: TGTGCCAGCAGCCCAAGGCCCAACTCCTACGAG. It specifies CASSPRPNSYE. The CDR3 reads in full as CASSPRPNSYEQYF.

About this clone itself: The read ends 3 residues before the CDR3 terminus; that terminus is restored from the germline J gene. The chain couples TRBV18 to TRBJ2-3; 11 bases line up with TRBD1. The CDR3 is 15 amino acids. The V gene end was trimmed by 5 bases and the J gene end by 2 bases; junction bases not matched to a gene: 3. Germline V gene lookup returns CDR1 KGHSH and CDR2 LQKENI. The covered CDR3 bases are TGTGCCAGCTCAACAGGACAGGGGGCCACAGATACG. As protein: CASSTGQGATDT. The entire CDR3 sequence reads CASSTGQGATDTQYF.

The DNA read from the CDR3 is TGTGCCAGTAGTATAGCGGAGGGGTCCTACGAG. Translating it yields CASSIAEGSYE. The full CDR3 reads CASSIAEGSYEQYF. The J gene is TRBJ2-7, the V gene TRBV19; D may be TRBD2 (6 bases). The read terminates 3 residues before the CDR3 end, so the remaining end is supplied by the germline J gene. There are 14 residues in the CDR3. V lost 1 base, J lost 1 base, and 8 bases lay in between. Germline V gene data show CDR1 as LNHDA and CDR2 as SQIVND (reference sequence).

In the case of this clone: The read ends 3 residues shy of where the CDR3 ends; the end is completed using the germline J gene. This chain uses TRBV7-9 with TRBJ1-1, with unresolved D. Germline V gene sequence: CDR1 SEHNR, CDR2 FQNEAQ (reference sequence). This CDR3 has 12 residues. V was shortened by 5 bases and J by 1 base, with 5 bases between the two germline ends. This CDR3 reads CASSPQNTEAFF. The DNA read from the CDR3 is TGTGCCAGCAGCCCCCAGAACACTGAA.

To note about this clone: The read finishes 3 residues shy of the CDR3 end, and the germline J gene is used to complete it. The chain links TRBV20-1 to TRBJ2-7, with 8 bases identical to TRBD1. The germline gives CDR1 DFQATT, CDR2 SNEGSKA (reference sequence). V trimming: 3 bases; J trimming: 5 bases; junction bases outside the gene matches: 6. This CDR3 has 13 amino acids. The DNA read from the CDR3 is TGCAGTGCTAGGTCCCAGGGGGCCGACGAG. Amino acids: CSARSQGADE. The full-length CDR3 reads as CSARSQGADEQYF.

A note on this clone: The CDR3 goes on 3 residues after the read ends, and that part is filled in from the germline J gene. The chain recombines TRBV9 with TRBJ2-1; 7 nucleotides line up with TRBD2. J was trimmed by 5 bases and V by 0 bases; bases with no gene match: 8. The CDR3 has 16 amino acids. Per the germline V gene, CDR1 is SGDLS and CDR2 is YYNGEE. The sequenced CDR3 bases are TGTGCCAGCAGCGTAGCTGAGGCGGGGGAGAACAATGAG. Translation gives CASSVAEAGENNE. Given in full, the CDR3 is CASSVAEAGENNEQFF.

In regard to this clone: The read falls 3 residues short of the CDR3 end, and the missing part is taken from the germline J gene. The rearrangement uses TRBV2 and TRBJ2-5; weak D call: TRBD1 (5 bases). The germline gives CDR1 SNHLY, CDR2 FYNNEI. The CDR3 consists of 14 residues. Between the trimmed V and J ends, which lost 4 bases and 0 bases, there was a span of 9 bases. This CDR3 is CASSGRQYQETQYF. The sequenced part of the CDR3 DNA is TGTGCCAGCAGTGGGAGACAGTACCAAGAGACC.

Comments on this clone: The read finishes 3 residues shy of the CDR3 end, and the germline J gene is used to complete it. The chain is built from TRBV20-1 and TRBJ2-7; 9 bases line up with TRBD1. The CDR3 covers 13 residues. The germline CDR1 and CDR2 sequences are DFQATT and SNEGSKA (reference sequence). V shed 3 bases and J 5 bases; nucleotides not matched to a gene: 5. CDR3 protein: CSASGTGSHEQYF. The part of the CDR3 DNA that was read is TGCAGTGCTAGCGGGACAGGGTCCCACGAG.

Note on this clone: Read sequence stops 3 residues before the CDR3 end, and the germline J gene provides the missing end. The rearrangement links TRBV7-8 to TRBJ2-7; 8 nucleotides agree with TRBD1. This CDR3 has 13 amino acids. The germline V gene has CDR1 SGHVS and CDR2 FQNEAQ. Losses at the gene ends were 5 bases for V and 4 bases for J; bases not matched to a gene: 4. The CDR3 bases that were read are TGTGCCAGCAGCCCACGACAGGGGTACGAG. As protein: CASSPRQGYE. The CDR3, in full, reads CASSPRQGYEQYF.

As concerns this clone: Coverage ceases 3 residues before the CDR3 finishes, and the germline J gene fills in the end. The rearrangement joins TRBV7-3 to TRBJ1-1; no firm D call. CDR3 length: 16 residues. V dropped 2 bases and J dropped 1 base, with 14 bases sitting between them. The germline gives CDR1 SGHTA, CDR2 FQGTGA. CDR3 sequence: CASSLHGSDSNTEAFF. Incomplete CDR3 DNA: TGTGCCAGCAGCTTACATGGGTCGGACTCGAACACTGAA. The full variable domain, with the rest looked up from reference TRBV7-3 and TRBJ1-1, is GAGVSQTPSNKVTEKGKYVELRCDPISGHTALYWYRQSLGQGPEFLIYFQGTGAADDSGLPNDRFFAVRPEGSVSTLKIQRTERGDSAVYLCASSLHGSDSNTEAFFGQGTRLTVV.

With respect to this clone: The read ends 3 residues before the CDR3 terminus; that terminus is restored from the germline J gene. The chain couples TRBV20-1 to TRBJ1-1; TRBD1 matches 10 bases. CDR3 length: 13 amino acids. Germline assignment: CDR1 DFQATT and CDR2 SNEGSKA (reference sequence). CDR3 DNA, as far as it was read: TGCAGTGTTAAAGGGACAGGGGAGATGGGA. Translation gives CSVKGTGEMG. The whole CDR3 protein reads CSVKGTGEMGAFF.

As concerns this clone: The read ends 3 residues before the CDR3 terminus; that terminus is restored from the germline J gene. This sequence joins TRBV11-2 and TRBJ2-5, with D perhaps matching TRBD2 (5 bases). Germline CDR1 and CDR2: SGHAT and FQNNGV. This CDR3 contains 12 residues. Trimming cost V 5 bases and J 5 bases, with 9 bases left between them. The sequenced CDR3 bases are TGTGCCAGCAGCCCCACGGGGGAGACC. This codes for CASSPTGET. The entire CDR3 protein reads CASSPTGETQYF.

A remark on this clone: Read sequence stops 3 residues before the CDR3 end, and the germline J gene provides the missing end. The chain has TRBV30 and TRBJ1-1; no clear D gene. This CDR3 spans 15 amino acids. Trimming removed 7 bases at V and 5 bases at J, with 23 bases between. Germline loops: CDR1 GTSNPN, CDR2 SVGIG (reference sequence). Incomplete CDR3 DNA: TGTGCCTCTACCCACATCCTAGCGGATTCTACTGAA. Residues: CASTHILADSTE. The CDR3 in full is CASTHILADSTEAFF.

About this clone: The CDR3 goes on 3 residues after the read ends, and that part is filled in from the germline J gene. The chain carries TRBV6-2 or TRBV6-3 and TRBJ1-6; D is possibly TRBD1 (5 bases). CDR1 MNHEY and CDR2 SVGEGT come from the germline V gene. The CDR3 loop spans 12 amino acids. The CDR3 DNA, read in part, is TGTGCCAGCCTCGGGGGTGCCCGGGCC. Translating it yields CASLGGARA. The entire CDR3 is CASLGGARALHF.

Of note for this clone: The read gets to within 3 residues of the CDR3 end, and the germline J gene fills in the rest. V usage is TRBV10-2 and J usage is TRBJ2-7; 7 bases are a match to TRBD1. V dropped 3 bases and J dropped 5; count of bases not matched to a gene: 4. The germline gives CDR1 WSHSY, CDR2 SAAADI. There are 13 residues in the CDR3. The CDR3 DNA, read in part, is TGCGCCAGCAGTGACCAGGGGGAAAACGAG. This encodes CASSDQGENE. The whole CDR3 sequence is CASSDQGENEQYF.